This TCR beta chain came from a study of Ad26.COV2.S vaccination and SARS-CoV-2 variants. The treatment was: about 20 received Ad26.COV2.S at low or high dose, single or two shots; several received placebo; per-sample allocation not given. Samples were taken on day 63 after the first vaccine or placebo injection. The CDR3 totals 14 residues. V gave up 6 bases and J gave up 7 bases, with 16 bases separating them. Germline CDR1 and CDR2: MNHEY and SVGEGT. This clone showed up just once. Some clones are missing from TCRdb's copy, which holds only in-frame ones; the method was immunoSEQ multiplex PCR. Counted here are some 350,000 clones, roughly 85% occurring once; the ten biggest clones make up 3.3%.

The TCR was taken from a person aged 18-65 years who received the Ad26.COV2.S COVID-19 vaccine or a placebo. Specimen: peripheral blood, collected in a trial of Ad26.COV2.S vaccine versus placebo. The V call is TRBV6-2 or TRBV6-3, the J call TRBJ1-5; D may be TRBD1 (5 bases). The CDR3 loop reads CASSSRDLGQPQHF. The DNA of the CDR3 is TGTGCCAGCAGCTCCCGGGACCTGGGGCAGCCCCAGCATTTT.